Each of the 14 T cell receptor beta chains below was sequenced from the same sample in a study of graft-versus-host responses after intestinal transplantation. These receptors are not linked to any known antigen. This table comes from immunoSEQ multiplex PCR, and its TCRdb copy is limited to in-frame clones, with some not included. The sample has more than 85,000 clones; approximately 90% are singletons. The input for sequencing was unstimulated CD8+ T cells sorted from spleen or lymph node cells, taken before transplant. The source of these receptors is a human donor who was the organ donor for an intestinal transplant.

The chain carries TRBV19 and TRBJ2-7, with TRBD1 matching over 9 bases. CDR3 length equals 18 residues. J gave up 0 bases and V 4 bases, and 13 bases lay outside the gene matches. Germline V lookup: CDR1 LNHDA, CDR2 SQIVND (reference sequence). In DNA form, the CDR3 reads TGTGCCAGTAGTACTTTTCCGGGACAGGGAAATTTCTCCTACGAGCAGTACTTC. Its translation is CASSTFPGQGNFSYEQYF.

As regards this clone: Sequence at one end of the junction differs from germline and may be a read error. At the DNA level, this CDR3 is encoded by other sequences in the same sample as well. This chain uses TRBV2 with TRBJ2-1, with 12 nucleotides matching TRBD2. CDR3 length equals 15 residues. Per germline, CDR1 SNHLY and CDR2 FYNNEI. The CDR3 coding sequence is TGCGCCAGCAGACTAGCGGGAGACCCCTACAATGAGCAGTTCTTC. Protein: CASRLAGDPYNEQFF.

This chain uses TRBV7-9 with TRBJ2-5; D unclear. Trimming left V 6 bases short and J 8 bases short, with 13 bases between. CDR3 length: 12 residues. The germline V gene encodes CDR1 SEHNR and CDR2 FQNEAQ (reference sequence). The DNA for the CDR3 is TGTGCCAGCAGTAACCCCAGTTTAACCCAGTACTTC. It specifies CASSNPSLTQYF.

This chain links TRBV6-5 with TRBJ1-2; 10 nucleotides align to TRBD1. CDR3 length: 14 residues. Losses at the gene ends were 2 bases for V and 8 bases for J; bases not matched to a gene: 5. CDR1 and CDR2 (germline): MNHEY, SVGAGI. CDR3 sequence reads: CASSYGDRGLGYTF. In DNA form, the CDR3 reads TGTGCCAGCAGTTACGGGGACAGGGGTTTGGGCTACACCTTC.

The table lists this clone with a count of one. The chain has TRBV6-1 and TRBJ2-7; 7 nucleotides match TRBD2. The CDR3 runs 15 residues. The V gene end was trimmed by 6 bases and the J gene end by 5 bases; junction bases not matched to a gene: 13. Germline CDR1 MNHNS, CDR2 SASEGT. The CDR3 DNA follows: TGTGCCAGCAGGGAAATTGGACTAGGACGAGACGAGCAGTACTTC. Residues: CASREIGLGRDEQYF.

V gene TRBV29-1 combines with J gene TRBJ1-2, with 9 bases fitting TRBD1. J lost 3 bases, V lost 1 base, and 6 bases had no gene match. CDR3 size: 15 residues. Germline lookup yields CDR1 SQVTM and CDR2 ANQGSEA. CDR3 DNA sequence: TGCAGCGTTGAAGGGGGGACAGGGATCGACTATGGCTACACCTTC. Its translation is CSVEGGTGIDYGYTF.

The chain couples TRBV27 to TRBJ2-5; no firm D call. Near its end, the DNA agrees better with TRBJ2-7, so the J call may be wrong. Per germline, CDR1 MNHEY and CDR2 SMNVEV (reference sequence). The CDR3 runs to 13 residues. The CDR3 spells CASSFGVAYEQYF. The DNA for the CDR3 is TGTGCCAGCAGTTTCGGTGTAGCCTACGAGCAGTACTTC.

This chain connects TRBV7-2 to TRBJ2-3; D is possibly TRBD2 (5 bases). V lost 5 bases, J lost 6 bases, and 15 bases lay in between. The CDR3 runs to 14 residues. The V gene's germline CDR1 is SGHTA and CDR2 FQGNSA. Here the CDR3 reads CASSPSSRFDTQYF. The CDR3 DNA follows: TGTGCCAGCAGCCCGTCTAGCAGGTTTGATACGCAGTATTTT.

The V call is TRBV5-1, the J call TRBJ2-2; D possibly corresponds to TRBD2 (5 bases). Germline values: CDR1 SGHRS, CDR2 YFSETQ. V was trimmed by 0 bases and J by 0 bases, leaving 15 bases between them. The CDR3 runs to 18 residues. CDR3: CASSLAGLVIANTGELFF. The CDR3 DNA is TGCGCCAGCAGCTTGGCCGGACTGGTTATCGCGAACACCGGGGAGCTGTTTTTT.

The chain combines TRBV2 with TRBJ1-2; 8 positions agree with TRBD1. CDR1 is SNHLY and CDR2 is FYNNEI in the germline V gene. The CDR3 loop spans 15 amino acids. V was clipped by 0 bases and J by 3 bases; unmatched bases: 3. In nucleotides, the CDR3 is TGTGCCAGCAGTGAAGCGACAGGGGACGACTATGGCTACACCTTC. It translates to CASSEATGDDYGYTF.

The chain joins TRBV5-1 to TRBJ1-1; D gene unclear. This CDR3 has 13 amino acids. CDR1 and CDR2 (germline): SGHRS, YFSETQ. Trimming removed 2 bases from V and 7 bases from J, with 12 bases in between. Here the CDR3 reads CASSFDDRGEAFF. Written as DNA, the CDR3 is TGCGCCAGCAGCTTCGACGATCGAGGTGAAGCTTTCTTT.

The chain has TRBV7-6 and TRBJ2-7; TRBD1 is a possible D gene (6 bases). Per the germline V gene, CDR1 is SGHVS and CDR2 is FNYEAQ. Trimming cost V 0 bases and J 2 bases, with 11 bases left between them. CDR3 length: 15 amino acids. CDR3 loop: CASSLAAGEAYEQYF. CDR3 DNA sequence: TGTGCCAGCAGCTTAGCGGCAGGGGAAGCCTACGAGCAGTACTTC.

The chain recombines TRBV27 with TRBJ2-7; 11 bases are shared with TRBD2. Germline trimming cut 6 bases from V and 4 bases from J; bases unmatched to any gene: 14. Germline-derived CDR1 and CDR2 are MNHEY and SMNVEV (reference sequence). The CDR3 has 17 residues. The CDR3 here is CASSPGLADNLVYEQYF. The CDR3 nucleotides read TGTGCCAGCAGCCCGGGACTAGCGGATAATCTCGTTTACGAGCAGTACTTC.

The rearrangement links TRBV28 to TRBJ2-7, with D possibly matching TRBD2 (5 bases). Germline loops: CDR1 MDHEN, CDR2 SYDVKM. V was trimmed by 3 bases and J by 2 bases, leaving 11 bases between them. The CDR3 sequence is 14 residues long. The CDR3 loop is CASSLLSGTYEQYF. DNA for the CDR3: TGTGCCAGCAGTTTGTTAAGCGGAACCTACGAGCAGTACTTC. Combining the CDR3 with reference TRBV28 and TRBJ2-7 gives the whole variable domain DVKVTQSSRYLVKRTGEKVFLECVQDMDHENMFWYRQDPGLGLRLIYFSYDVKMKEKGDIPEGYSVSREKKERFSLILESASTNQTSMYLCASSLLSGTYEQYFGPGTRLTVT.